Presented here are 2 T cell receptor beta chains from one specimen sequenced in a study of T-cell reconstitution after alpha-beta-depleted transplantation in children. This sample's TCRbeta library carried unique molecular identifier barcodes. In TCRdb, the PCR reads were re-called with MiXCR into one record per CDR3 protein. The sample lists over 150,000 distinct CDR3 sequences, approximately 7% occurring once. The sample consisted of PBMCs, taken before TCRalphabeta/CD19-depleted stem cell transplant. Receptors originate from a boy between 2 and 15 years old with acute lymphoblastic leukemia, due to receive a stem cell transplant.

The V call is TRBV5-1, the J call TRBJ2-7, with D perhaps TRBD1 (6 bases). The germline V gene encodes CDR1 SGHRS and CDR2 YFSETQ. The CDR3 length is 14 residues. Trimming left V 1 base short and J 2 bases short, with 10 bases between. DNA for the CDR3: TGCGCCAGCAGCTTGTCAGGGGACGCCTACGAGCAGTACTTC. Protein: CASSLSGDAYEQYF.

The chain links TRBV27 to TRBJ1-4; possible D gene TRBD1, 6 bases. This CDR3 spans 14 amino acids. Germline lookup yields CDR1 MNHEY and CDR2 SMNVEV (reference sequence). V dropped 7 bases and J dropped 5 bases, with 14 bases sitting between them. As DNA, the CDR3 is TGTGCCAGCACCAGGACAGCAGCAAATGAAAAACTGTTTTTT. It translates to CASTRTAANEKLFF.